This record looks at one TCR beta chain sequence and its context. Its antigen is unknown. The data originate from a study of shared clonotypes between healthy human individuals. Study-level findings and limits: When compared with the clonotypes that were shared by all four sorted-subset donors, the non-shared clonotypes turned out to have lower generation probabilities.

Naive CD8 cells comprised CD45RO-negative, CCR7-positively selected cells, excluding terminally differentiated effector memory CD45RA+ cells. Original handling: Junction-only sequences without quality scores came from ImmunoSEQ, so filtering differed. The data were produced by immunoSEQ multiplex PCR, yet TCRdb's version contains in-frame clones alone and is incomplete. V, J and clone size are those of that table, while D and trimming were read from the DNA. The table shows about 2 million clones, with roughly 94% occurring only once. This CDR3 region has 14 residues. CDR1 MGHDK and CDR2 SYGVNS come from the germline V gene. Trimming took 4 bases from V and 7 from J, leaving 11 bases between them.

The receptor was isolated from a man between 18 and 35 years old in good health. The V and J genes are TRBV25-1 and TRBJ1-6; D not certain. The specimen was naive CD8+ T cells sorted from blood. CDR3 in amino acids: CASSAMDQNSPLHF. DNA for the CDR3: TGTGCCAGCAGTGCGATGGACCAAAATTCACCCCTCCACTTT.